The clone carrying this T cell receptor (beta chain) was observed once. V was clipped by 2 bases and J by 1 base, with 11 bases between them. CDR1 and CDR2 from the germline V gene are MNHEY and SVGAGI. The CDR3 loop spans 15 amino acids. This entry comes from a study of T cell responses to AZD1222 COVID-19 vaccine. TCRdb's copy holds only in-frame clones and misses some; the assay was immunoSEQ multiplex PCR. Counted here are about 120,000 clones, roughly 84% occurring once; the ten biggest clones make up 9.8%. The specimen comprised peripheral blood, sampled on day 0 of AZD1222 vaccination. The chain uses TRBV6-5 and TRBJ1-1, with a possible D match to TRBD1 (6 bases). The TCR originated in an adult in good health. Written as DNA, the CDR3 is TGTGCCAGCAGTTACACAGGGCAGGGGAACACTGAAGCTTTCTTT. Residues: CASSYTGQGNTEAFF.